These 20 T cell receptor beta chains came from one sample sequenced in a study of metastatic and nonmetastatic thyroid tumors. All patients were untreated before thyroid surgery. Via MiXCR, TCRdb re-called the PCR reads. The sample consists of approximately 79,000 clones, approximately 9% of them appearing once. Specimen: blood. All receptors derive from a female donor with papillary thyroid cancer or a benign thyroid nodule (not recorded which). Some clones in this sample may be carry-over from other donors' samples.

This clone was counted many times. A read error may explain this, as a much larger clone is one base away. J is TRBJ2-7 and V is TRBV4-2; D is perhaps TRBD1 (6 bases). Germline CDR1 reads LGHNA; CDR2 reads YNFKEQ. This CDR3 is 16 amino acids long. CDR3 protein: CAGSQEPKGGTYEQYF. CDR3 DNA: TGTGCCGGCAGCCAAGAACCCAAAGGGGGAACCTACGAGCAGTACTTC.

V gene TRBV6-1 combines with J gene TRBJ2-3; D is unresolved. From germline, CDR1 is MNHNS and CDR2 SASEGT. The CDR3 runs to 12 residues. The V end was cut by 4 bases, the J end by 6 bases, with 8 bases between. The CDR3 DNA is TGTGCCAGCAGTGGGATCCCCGATACGCAGTATTTT. This translates into CASSGIPDTQYF.

This clone was seen many times. The V call is TRBV19, the J call TRBJ2-3, with TRBD1 identical over 7 bases. Germline CDR1 reads LNHDA; CDR2 reads SQIVND (reference sequence). The V gene end was trimmed by 5 bases and the J gene end by 4 bases; junction bases not matched to a gene: 6. The CDR3 runs to 14 residues. The CDR3 region has the DNA TGTGCCAGTAGTCTTCGACAGGGTTCAGATACGCAGTATTTT. Encoded protein: CASSLRQGSDTQYF.

This clone was seen many times. This chain connects TRBV6-1 to TRBJ1-2; TRBD1 matches 7 bases. This CDR3 spans 13 amino acids. From germline, CDR1 is MNHNS and CDR2 SASEGT. Trimming removed 6 bases from V and 7 bases from J; junction bases left unmatched: 8. The CDR3 sequence is CASSRQGEGGYTF. In DNA, the CDR3 is TGTGCCAGCAGCCGACAGGGTGAGGGTGGCTACACCTTC.

This clone was observed many times. V and J are TRBV9 and TRBJ2-1; D remains ambiguous. Looked up from germline, CDR1 is SGDLS and CDR2 is YYNGEE. The CDR3 has 15 amino acids. V was cut by 0 bases and J by 2 bases, with 9 bases left in between. The CDR3 coding sequence is TGTGCCAGCAGCGTAGAGAGTAGCCCCTACAATGAGCAGTTCTTC. Protein product: CASSVESSPYNEQFF.

The J gene is TRBJ1-1, the V gene TRBV27, with TRBD1 as a possible D gene (5 bases). The CDR3 spans 15 residues. Germline CDR1 reads MNHEY; CDR2 reads SMNVEV (reference sequence). V was shortened by 2 bases and J by 2 bases, with 12 bases between the two germline ends. CDR3 nucleotide sequence: TGTGCCAGCAGTTTAAGGGGATTGGGAAACACTGAAGCTTTCTTT. Its translation is CASSLRGLGNTEAFF.

This clone was seen many times. This chain uses TRBV11-3 with TRBJ2-5; tentative D call: TRBD2 (5 bases). The CDR3 runs to 14 residues. Trimming removed 5 bases at V and 5 bases at J, with 15 bases between. Germline V gene sequence: CDR1 SGHNT, CDR2 YENEEA. The CDR3 spells CASSPGITRETQYF. The DNA of the CDR3 is TGTGCCAGCAGCCCCGGGATCACCAGGGAGACCCAGTACTTC.

This clone was observed at least ten times. The chain employs TRBV6-1 and TRBJ1-6, with D possibly being TRBD1 (6 bases). This CDR3 region has 14 residues. V lost 6 bases to trimming and J lost 3 bases, with 9 bases between them. The germline CDR1 and CDR2 sequences are MNHNS and SASEGT. CDR3 amino acids: CASREQGYNSPLHF. The DNA for the CDR3 is TGTGCCAGCAGAGAACAGGGCTATAATTCACCCCTCCACTTT.

This clone came up many times. The rearrangement uses TRBV11-2 and TRBJ2-3; the D gene could be TRBD1 or TRBD2 (6 bases each). CDR3 size: 15 residues. Germline V lookup: CDR1 SGHAT, CDR2 FQNNGV. V was cut by 5 bases and J by 4 bases, with 16 bases left in between. CDR3 sequence: CASSEGGSSSDTQYF. The CDR3 DNA is TGTGCCAGCAGCGAGGGGGGCAGTTCATCAGATACGCAGTATTTT.

This clone was seen repeatedly, ten times or more. The rearrangement joins TRBV12-3 or TRBV12-4 to TRBJ1-4; D call uncertain. The CDR3 is 13 residues long. V gave up 6 bases and J gave up 6 bases, with 11 bases separating them. In DNA, the CDR3 is TGTGCCAGCAGCCGGACGGAGGATGAAAAACTGTTTTTT. Its protein is CASSRTEDEKLFF.

This clone came up many times. The chain employs TRBV2 and TRBJ2-5; possibly TRBD1 or TRBD2 for D (5 bases each). CDR1 SNHLY and CDR2 FYNNEI come from the germline V gene. Trimming removed 1 base at V and 7 bases at J, with 10 bases between. This CDR3 contains 13 residues. The CDR3 loop is CASSEGGGGTQYF. As DNA, the CDR3 is TGTGCCAGCAGTGAAGGGGGTGGGGGGACCCAGTACTTC.

This clone was seen repeatedly, ten times or more. The gene calls are TRBV12-3 or TRBV12-4 and TRBJ2-7, with TRBD1 identical over 7 bases. V gave up 5 bases and J gave up 2 bases; unmatched junction bases: 12. The CDR3 is made up of 16 amino acids. The CDR3 sequence: CASSLRQGRGTYEQYF. In DNA form, the CDR3 reads TGTGCCAGCAGTCTCCGACAGGGTAGAGGCACCTACGAGCAGTACTTC.

This clone appeared a few times. A much larger clone differs from this one at a single base, so this may be a read error. At the DNA level, this CDR3 is encoded by other sequences in the same sample as well. The genes are TRBV19 and TRBJ2-3; TRBD2 might be the D (5 bases). CDR3 size: 15 residues. Trimming cost V 5 bases and J 0 bases, with 12 bases left between them. Germline V gene lookup returns CDR1 LNHDA and CDR2 SQIVND (reference sequence). DNA of the CDR3: TGTGCCAGTAGTTCCACGGGAAAAAGCACAGATACGCAGTATTTT. Translation: CASSSTGKSTDTQYF.

V gene TRBV7-3 combines with J gene TRBJ1-2; possible D gene TRBD1, 5 bases. Per germline, CDR1 SGHTA and CDR2 FQGTGA. CDR3 length: 13 residues. With 1 base removed from V and 3 bases from J, the gap between germline ends came to 6 bases. The CDR3: CASSLKGDYGYTF. DNA of the CDR3: TGTGCCAGCAGCTTAAAAGGGGACTATGGCTACACCTTC.

This clone was counted between two and nine times. The junction and the germline gene differ at one end; a read error may be behind it. This sequence joins TRBV6-1 and TRBJ1-2; D is unresolved. Germline loops: CDR1 MNHNS, CDR2 SASEGT. The CDR3 runs 14 residues. CDR3 residues: CASSPGGGNYGCTF. CDR3 bases: TGTGCCAGCAGTCCAGGTGGTGGTAACTATGGCTGCACCTTC.

This clone has at least ten counts. The chain is built from TRBV24-1 and TRBJ1-2; D is unclear. In germline, CDR1 is KGHDR, CDR2 SFDVKD. This CDR3 has 12 amino acids. The V end lost 4 bases, the J end lost 4 bases, and 6 bases lay between the germline ends. CDR3 in amino acids: CATSDRSYGYTF. In DNA form, the CDR3 reads TGTGCCACCAGTGACAGGAGCTATGGCTACACCTTC.

In this sample, this clone turned up a few times. The CDR3 reads CASSLGQGGVLKHF. In DNA, the CDR3 is TGTGCCAGCAGCTTAGGACAGGGGGGCGTCTTGAAGCATTTT. This chain joins TRBV5-6 and TRBJ1-5; TRBD1 matches at 10 bases. Looked up from germline, CDR1 is SGHDT and CDR2 is YYEEEE. The CDR3 runs to 14 residues. V lost 2 bases, J lost 14 bases, and 10 bases stayed unmatched.

The genes are TRBV14 and TRBJ1-3; TRBD1 is a possible D gene (6 bases). Germline CDR1 reads SGHDN; CDR2 reads FVKESK. The ends were cut back, 0 bases at V and 0 bases at J, with 24 bases in the middle. The CDR3 loop spans 21 amino acids. This chain's CDR3 is CASSQDWGRGPSVGSGNTIYF. The CDR3 nucleotides are TGTGCCAGCAGCCAAGATTGGGGTCGGGGGCCCTCCGTAGGCTCTGGAAACACCATATATTTT.

The J gene is TRBJ2-7, the V gene TRBV20-1, with D possibly TRBD2 on 5 matching bases. Deletions cut 2 bases from V and 9 bases from J, with 17 bases between. The CDR3 is made up of 13 amino acids. Germline values: CDR1 DFQATT, CDR2 SNEGSKA (reference sequence). CDR3 DNA: TGCAGTGCTAGACAAAGGCCGGAGGATGCGCAGTACTTC. This codes for CSARQRPEDAQYF.

This clone appeared many times. The gene calls are TRBV27 and TRBJ2-1, with 8 bases fitting TRBD1. Germline CDR1 reads MNHEY; CDR2 reads SMNVEV (reference sequence). With 6 bases clipped from V and 7 bases from J, the junction kept 2 bases outside the gene matches. CDR3 length: 12 amino acids. This CDR3 reads CASRDRVNEQFF. CDR3 in DNA: TGTGCCAGCAGGGACAGGGTGAATGAGCAGTTCTTC.